This TCR beta chain is drawn from a study of cytomegalovirus exposure and HLA in healthy donors. In the study overall: In an earlier analysis, 90 million to 120 million unique TCR beta sequences were found from 150 million to 200 million T cells.

Trimming took 2 bases from V and 5 from J, leaving 15 bases between them. Germline CDR1 reads SGHNT; CDR2 reads YENEEA. The CDR3 spans 16 residues. The study ran its PCR with 60 Vbeta and 13 Jbeta primers. Under the authors' procedure: It was a later analysis that counted approximately 81 million unique TCR beta chains, of which roughly 10 million were shared. Assay: immunoSEQ multiplex PCR; the TCRdb copy retains only in-frame clones and omits some. V and J calls plus clone size are reproduced from that table; the DNA served to infer D and trimming. The repertoire holds roughly 150,000 clones, with around four fifths as singletons.

V gene TRBV11-3 combines with J gene TRBJ2-2, with a tentative D call TRBD1 (8 bases). The sample was PBMCs. The TCR sequence derives from a man aged 30 to 45 in good health and CMV-seronegative. CDR3 residues: CASSLRQGRVTGELFF. The CDR3, as DNA: TGTGCCAGCAGCTTACGACAGGGGAGGGTAACCGGGGAGCTGTTTTTT.